This TCR beta chain was recorded in a study of cytomegalovirus exposure and HLA in healthy donors. Study-wide points: Reports indicated that the classifier achieved high specificity and sensitivity in diagnosing cytomegalovirus status. DRB1 had the most TCR associations and HLA-C the fewest, a later analysis found, with rates varying by HLA locus.

Notes on this clone: Antigen unknown.

The primer mix had 60 Vbeta and 13 Jbeta primers. Repertoires were generated with immunoSEQ multiplex PCR, while TCRdb's copy carries only in-frame clones and drops some. The table records about 120,000 clones, about four fifths of them present only once. The sample comprised PBMCs. The clonotype comes from a female donor in good health and CMV-seropositive.

In nucleotides, the CDR3 is TGTGCCAGCAACAGTGCAGGTGCCCAAGAGACCCAGTACTTC. Its protein product is CASNSAGAQETQYF. The chain joins TRBV27 to TRBJ2-5; D remains unclear. V dropped 7 bases and J dropped 1 base, with 13 bases sitting between them. The length of the CDR3 is 14 residues. Per germline, CDR1 MNHEY and CDR2 SMNVEV (reference sequence).